The clone carrying this T cell receptor (beta chain) has only a few counts. Its specificity is not known. This sample is drawn from a study of a mutant IDH1 vaccine in newly diagnosed glioma. Overall study context: The start of vaccination came 4-6 weeks after radiotherapy alone, or with temozolomide cycles. The study, taken as a whole, reports: Immune responses induced by vaccination arose in just under 95% of the patients.

Germline assignment: CDR1 MGHRA and CDR2 YSYEKL. The CDR3 extends over 13 amino acids. V was cut by 1 base and J by 7 bases, with 8 bases left in between. Assay: immunoSEQ multiplex PCR; the TCRdb copy retains only in-frame clones and omits some. The sample holds over 45,000 clones; roughly 76% are singletons and the top ten take 5% to 6%. Stated time point: week 47, end of study. Doses consisted of 300 ug of mutant IDH1 20-mer peptide each, paired with topical imiquimod. This receptor was identified in a man aged 45 to 65 with glioma. The source was PBMCs, collected from a glioma patient whose treatment included an IDH1 peptide vaccine. This chain uses TRBV4-1 with TRBJ1-5; no clear D gene. This chain's CDR3 is CASSQAVGQPQHF. Here the CDR3 DNA reads TGCGCCAGCAGCCAAGCTGTGGGGCAGCCCCAGCATTTT.